The 13 T cell receptor beta chains listed next were all sequenced from one sample in a study of identical twins. TCRdb re-derived calls from the 5' RACE reads in MiXCR, one entry per CDR3 protein. The data contain 650,000 to 750,000 distinct CDR3 sequences, around 21% of them singletons. This same sample was also taken into another study, of T cells expressing NK-cell markers.

The material sequenced was PBMCs. Every receptor here comes from a woman aged 18-35 years in good health.

The rearrangement links TRBV6-1 to TRBJ2-4; D is undetermined. Germline CDR1 and CDR2: MNHNS and SASEGT. V was pared by 6 bases and J by 0 bases, with 9 bases between. This CDR3 region has 14 residues. For the CDR3, the DNA is TGTGCCAGCAGACCCCAGCTAGCCAAAAACATTCAGTACTTC. Amino acids: CASRPQLAKNIQYF.

Here the CDR3 DNA reads TGTGCCACCCGATCAGGGGCTGGGGCCAACGTCCTGACTTTC. Its protein is CATRSGAGANVLTF. This sequence joins TRBV10-3 and TRBJ2-6, with D tentatively TRBD1 (6 bases). Germline CDR1 ENHRY, CDR2 SYGVKD. This CDR3 has 14 amino acids. V was pared by 10 bases and J by 2 bases, with 12 bases between.

This chain uses TRBV27 with TRBJ2-7; tentative D call: TRBD2 (6 bases). There are 15 residues in the CDR3. Trimming left V 5 bases short and J 4 bases short, with 18 bases between. Germline CDR1 reads MNHEY; CDR2 reads SMNVEV (reference sequence). The CDR3: CASSIRAGVGYEQYF. CDR3 sequence (DNA): TGTGCCAGCAGTATTCGAGCGGGCGTTGGGTACGAGCAGTACTTC.

The chain couples TRBV6-2 or TRBV6-3 to TRBJ2-2; tentatively, D is TRBD2 (5 bases). The CDR3 runs to 15 residues. Germline CDR1 is MNHEY and CDR2 is SVGEGT. The V end was cut by 8 bases, the J end by 3 bases, with 16 bases between. CDR3 loop: CASERGPRDTGELFF. CDR3 bases: TGTGCCAGCGAACGTGGCCCGAGGGACACCGGGGAGCTGTTTTTT.

This chain uses TRBV5-1 with TRBJ2-3; D is unclear. The germline CDR1 and CDR2 sequences are SGHRS and YFSETQ. V lost 1 base and J lost 2, with 8 bases in between. The CDR3 runs 14 residues. CDR3 in DNA: TGCGCCAGCAGCTTGTCTCAGATCACAGATACGCAGTATTTT. Protein product: CASSLSQITDTQYF. Full variable domain (remainder filled in from reference TRBV5-1 and TRBJ2-3): KAGVTQTPRYLIKTRGQQVTLSCSPISGHRSVSWYQQTPGQGLQFLFEYFSETQRNKGNFPGRFSGRQFSNSRSEMNVSTLELGDSALYLCASSLSQITDTQYFGPGTRLTVL.

This clonotype was detected only a few times. The chain combines TRBV7-2 with TRBJ2-7; D may be TRBD2 (5 bases). The V end was cut by 5 bases, the J end by 0 bases, with 11 bases between. Germline CDR1 is SGHTA and CDR2 is FQGNSA. There are 14 residues in the CDR3. CDR3 in amino acids: CASSRGHSSYEQYF. As DNA, the CDR3 is TGTGCCAGCAGCAGAGGGCATAGCTCCTACGAGCAGTACTTC.

This clonotype was seen repeatedly, ten times or more. The chain recombines TRBV28 with TRBJ2-7; 11 bases align to TRBD1. Germline CDR1 reads MDHEN; CDR2 reads SYDVKM. The J segment lost 1 base and the V segment lost 6 bases, leaving 5 bases of the junction unmatched. This CDR3 is 15 amino acids long. Here the CDR3 reads CASRRRDRGSYEQYF. The CDR3 coding sequence is TGTGCCAGCAGGCGCCGGGACAGGGGGTCCTACGAGCAGTACTTC.

V and J are TRBV12-3 or TRBV12-4 and TRBJ2-3; 9 nucleotides align to TRBD2. CDR3 length: 14 residues. The trim removed 4 bases at V and 8 bases at J, leaving 7 bases unmatched. This CDR3 reads CASSSSGMSGTQYF. The CDR3 region has the DNA TGTGCCAGCAGTTCTAGCGGGATGTCTGGTACGCAGTATTTT.

In its sample, this clonotype was seen a few times. The chain employs TRBV12-3 or TRBV12-4 and TRBJ1-5, with D possibly TRBD1 on 5 matching bases. This CDR3 has 15 residues. The V and J ends lost 6 bases and 1 base respectively, with 13 bases between them. The CDR3 DNA reads as TGTGCCAGCAGAGAAAGGGGAATGAGCAATCAGCCCCAGCATTTT. It codes for CASRERGMSNQPQHF.

The chain joins TRBV5-1 to TRBJ2-5, with unresolved D. Germline loops: CDR1 SGHRS, CDR2 YFSETQ. There are 14 residues in the CDR3. With 1 base removed from V and 4 bases from J, the gap between germline ends came to 11 bases. The CDR3 spells CASSLRGSPETQYF. The CDR3 region has the DNA TGCGCCAGCAGCTTGCGCGGCTCTCCAGAGACCCAGTACTTC. Drawing the rest from reference TRBV5-1 and TRBJ2-5, the complete variable domain is KAGVTQTPRYLIKTRGQQVTLSCSPISGHRSVSWYQQTPGQGLQFLFEYFSETQRNKGNFPGRFSGRQFSNSRSEMNVSTLELGDSALYLCASSLRGSPETQYFGPGTRLLVL.

The chain uses TRBV4-3 and TRBJ2-7, with a tentative D call TRBD1 (6 bases). Looked up from germline, CDR1 is LGHNA and CDR2 is YSLEER. V was pared by 2 bases and J by 1 base, with 18 bases between. The CDR3 sequence is 17 residues long. Here the CDR3 reads CASSQLWVRQASYEQYF. In nucleotides, the CDR3 is TGCGCCAGCAGCCAACTATGGGTAAGACAGGCTTCCTACGAGCAGTACTTC.

The CDR3 region has the DNA TGTGCCAGCAGCACCGGGACAGGGGAGCGCAATGAGCAGTTCTTC. Protein sequence: CASSTGTGERNEQFF. The chain carries TRBV7-9 and TRBJ2-1; 10 bases agree with TRBD1. V was pared by 5 bases and J by 6 bases, with 7 bases of the junction left unmatched. The germline gives CDR1 SEHNR, CDR2 FQNEAQ (reference sequence). This CDR3 has 15 amino acids.

The rearrangement joins TRBV20-1 to TRBJ2-5, with 7 bases identical to TRBD1. Germline assignment: CDR1 DFQATT and CDR2 SNEGSKA (reference sequence). Trimming took 1 base from V and 5 from J; bases not matched to a gene: 7. The CDR3 loop spans 14 amino acids. CDR3 sequence: CSARVPGGQETQYF. The CDR3 DNA is TGCAGTGCTAGAGTCCCAGGGGGTCAGGAGACCCAGTACTTC.